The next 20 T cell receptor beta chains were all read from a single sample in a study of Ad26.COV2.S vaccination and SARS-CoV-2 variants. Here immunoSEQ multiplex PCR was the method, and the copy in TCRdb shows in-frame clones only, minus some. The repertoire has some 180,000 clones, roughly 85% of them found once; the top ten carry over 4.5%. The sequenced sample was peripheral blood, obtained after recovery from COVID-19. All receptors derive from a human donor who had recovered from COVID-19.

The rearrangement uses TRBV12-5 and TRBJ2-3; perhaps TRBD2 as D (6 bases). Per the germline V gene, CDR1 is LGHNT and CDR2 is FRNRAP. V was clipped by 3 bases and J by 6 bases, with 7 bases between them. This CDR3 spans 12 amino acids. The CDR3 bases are TGTGCTAGTGGTTTAAGCGGGGATACGCAGTATTTT. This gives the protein CASGLSGDTQYF. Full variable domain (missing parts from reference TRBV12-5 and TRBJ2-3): DARVTQTPRHKVTEMGQEVTMRCQPILGHNTVFWYRQTMMQGLELLAYFRNRAPLDDSGMPKDRFSAEMPDATLATLKIQPSEPRDSAVYFCASGLSGDTQYFGPGTRLTVL.

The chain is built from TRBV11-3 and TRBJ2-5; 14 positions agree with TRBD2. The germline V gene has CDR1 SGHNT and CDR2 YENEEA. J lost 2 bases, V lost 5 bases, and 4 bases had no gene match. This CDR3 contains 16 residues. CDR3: CASSPGLAGGQETQYF. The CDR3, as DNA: TGTGCCAGCAGCCCCGGACTAGCGGGGGGTCAAGAGACCCAGTACTTC.

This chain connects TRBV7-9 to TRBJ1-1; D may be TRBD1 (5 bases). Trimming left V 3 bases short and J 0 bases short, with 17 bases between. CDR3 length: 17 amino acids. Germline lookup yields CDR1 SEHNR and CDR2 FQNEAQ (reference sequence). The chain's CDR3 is CASSLGGDFIVNTEAFF. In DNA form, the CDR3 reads TGTGCCAGCAGCTTGGGAGGGGACTTTATTGTGAACACTGAAGCTTTCTTT.

The CDR3 sequence: CASGPYRETGNTIYF. CDR3 nucleotides: TGTGCCAGCGGCCCCTACAGGGAAACTGGAAACACCATATATTTT. The chain employs TRBV4-2 and TRBJ1-3; perhaps TRBD1 as D (6 bases). The CDR3 consists of 15 residues. Germline loops: CDR1 LGHNA, CDR2 YNFKEQ. Trimming pared 8 bases from V and 2 bases from J, leaving 16 bases between.

The CDR3, as DNA: TGTGCCAGCAGCTTAGTCACAGGCCGGAACACTGAAGCTTTCTTT. This encodes CASSLVTGRNTEAFF. The chain recombines TRBV7-6 with TRBJ1-1; D might be TRBD1 (5 bases). CDR1 and CDR2 from the germline V gene are SGHVS and FNYEAQ. The germline V and J ends were trimmed by 1 base and 1 base, with 10 bases remaining between them. The CDR3 is made up of 15 amino acids.

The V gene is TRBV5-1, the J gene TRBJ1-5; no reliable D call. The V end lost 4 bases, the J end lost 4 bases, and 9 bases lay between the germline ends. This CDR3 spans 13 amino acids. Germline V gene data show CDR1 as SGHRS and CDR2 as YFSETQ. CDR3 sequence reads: CASSEVGNQPQHF. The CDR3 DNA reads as TGCGCCAGCAGCGAGGTGGGAAATCAGCCCCAGCATTTT.

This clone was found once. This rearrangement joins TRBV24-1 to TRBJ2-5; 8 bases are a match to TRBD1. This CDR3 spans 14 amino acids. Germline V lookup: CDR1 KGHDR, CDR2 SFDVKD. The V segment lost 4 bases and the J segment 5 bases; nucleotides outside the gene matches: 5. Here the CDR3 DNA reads TGTGCCACCAGTGAGGCAGGGGGCGGGGAGACCCAGTACTTC. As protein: CATSEAGGGETQYF.

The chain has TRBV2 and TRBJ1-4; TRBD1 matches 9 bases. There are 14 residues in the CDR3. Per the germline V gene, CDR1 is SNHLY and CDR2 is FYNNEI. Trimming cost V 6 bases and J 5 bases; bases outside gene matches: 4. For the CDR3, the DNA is TGTGCCAGCAGGGCGGGGACAGGGAATGAAAAACTGTTTTTT. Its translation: CASRAGTGNEKLFF.

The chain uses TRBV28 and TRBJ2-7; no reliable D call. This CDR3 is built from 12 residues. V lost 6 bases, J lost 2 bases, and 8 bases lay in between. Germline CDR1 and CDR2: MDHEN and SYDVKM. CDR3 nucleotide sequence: TGTGCCAGCAGGCCCGGGCCCTACGAGCAGTACTTC. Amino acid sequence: CASRPGPYEQYF.

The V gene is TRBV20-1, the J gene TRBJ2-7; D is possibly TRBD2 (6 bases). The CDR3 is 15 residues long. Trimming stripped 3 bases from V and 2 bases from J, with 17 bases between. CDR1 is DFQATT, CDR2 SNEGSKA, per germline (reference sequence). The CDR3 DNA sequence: TGCAGTGCTAGTCCACGGGGGAGCGAACCCTACGAGCAGTACTTC. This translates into CSASPRGSEPYEQYF.

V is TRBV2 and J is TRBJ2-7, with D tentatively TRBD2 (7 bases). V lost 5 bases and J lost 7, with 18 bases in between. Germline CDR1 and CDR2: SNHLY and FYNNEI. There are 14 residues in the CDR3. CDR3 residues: CASSKGGAAKEQYF. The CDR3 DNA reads TGTGCCAGCAGTAAGGGGGGGGCCGCGAAGGAGCAGTACTTC.

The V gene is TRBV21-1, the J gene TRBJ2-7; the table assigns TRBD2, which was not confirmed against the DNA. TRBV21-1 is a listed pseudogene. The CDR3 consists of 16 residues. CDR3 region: CASSKEGLRLRHEQYF. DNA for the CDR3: TGTGCCAGCAGCAAAGAAGGACTCCGACTCCGGCACGAGCAGTACTTC.

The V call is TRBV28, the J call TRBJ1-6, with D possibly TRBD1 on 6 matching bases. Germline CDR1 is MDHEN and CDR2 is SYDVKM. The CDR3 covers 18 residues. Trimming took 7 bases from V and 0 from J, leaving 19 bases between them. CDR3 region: CASIRDTHQSSYNSPLHF. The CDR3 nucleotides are TGTGCCAGCATAAGGGACACTCACCAGAGCTCCTATAATTCACCCCTCCACTTT. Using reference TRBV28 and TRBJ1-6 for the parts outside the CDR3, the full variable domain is DVKVTQSSRYLVKRTGEKVFLECVQDMDHENMFWYRQDPGLGLRLIYFSYDVKMKEKGDIPEGYSVSREKKERFSLILESASTNQTSMYLCASIRDTHQSSYNSPLHFGNGTRLTVT.

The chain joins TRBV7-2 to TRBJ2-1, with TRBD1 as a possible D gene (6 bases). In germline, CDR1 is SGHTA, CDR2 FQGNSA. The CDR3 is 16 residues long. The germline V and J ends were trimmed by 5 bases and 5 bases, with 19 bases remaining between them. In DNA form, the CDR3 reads TGTGCCAGCAGCGACAGGTACGGAGCTATACACAATGAGCAGTTCTTC. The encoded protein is CASSDRYGAIHNEQFF.

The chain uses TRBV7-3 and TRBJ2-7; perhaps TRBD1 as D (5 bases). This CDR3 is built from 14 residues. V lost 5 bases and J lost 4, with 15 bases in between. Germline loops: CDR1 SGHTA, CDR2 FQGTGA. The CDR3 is CASSTRRGRYEQYF. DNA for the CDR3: TGTGCCAGCAGCACTCGAAGGGGTCGGTACGAGCAGTACTTC.

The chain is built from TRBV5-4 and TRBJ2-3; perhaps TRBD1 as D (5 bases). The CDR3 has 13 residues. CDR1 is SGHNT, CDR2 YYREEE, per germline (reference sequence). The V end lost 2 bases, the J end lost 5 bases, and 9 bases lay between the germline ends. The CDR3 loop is CASSFKTEDTQYF. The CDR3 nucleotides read TGTGCCAGCAGCTTTAAGACAGAAGATACGCAGTATTTT.

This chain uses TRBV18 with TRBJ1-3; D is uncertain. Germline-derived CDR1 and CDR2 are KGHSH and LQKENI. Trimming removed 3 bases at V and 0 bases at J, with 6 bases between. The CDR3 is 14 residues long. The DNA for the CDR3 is TGTGCCAGCTCACCCAACGGCTCTGGAAACACCATATATTTT. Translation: CASSPNGSGNTIYF. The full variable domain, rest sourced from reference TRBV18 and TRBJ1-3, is NAGVMQNPRHLVRRRGQEARLRCSPMKGHSHVYWYRQLPEEGLKFMVYLQKENIIDESGMPKERFSAEFPKEGPSILRIQQVVRGDSAAYFCASSPNGSGNTIYFGEGSWLTVV.

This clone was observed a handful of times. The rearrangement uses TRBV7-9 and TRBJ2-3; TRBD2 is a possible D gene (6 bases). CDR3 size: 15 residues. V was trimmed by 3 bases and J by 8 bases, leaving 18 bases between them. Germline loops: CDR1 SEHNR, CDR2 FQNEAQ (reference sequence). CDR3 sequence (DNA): TGTGCCAGCAGCTTCAGACCTTGGAAGGAGGGTACGCAGTATTTT. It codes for CASSFRPWKEGTQYF.

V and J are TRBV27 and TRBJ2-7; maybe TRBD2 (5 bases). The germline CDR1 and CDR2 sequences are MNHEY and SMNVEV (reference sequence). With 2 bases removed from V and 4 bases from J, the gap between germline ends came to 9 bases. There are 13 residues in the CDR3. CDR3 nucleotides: TGTGCCAGCAGTTTAGGAGGAGTTTACGAGCAGTACTTC. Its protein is CASSLGGVYEQYF.

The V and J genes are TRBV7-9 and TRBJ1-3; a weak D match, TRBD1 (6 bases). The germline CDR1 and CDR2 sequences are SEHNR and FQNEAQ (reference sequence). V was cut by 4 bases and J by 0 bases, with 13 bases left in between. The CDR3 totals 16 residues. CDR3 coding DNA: TGTGCCAGCAGCTCATACGGGGGGCTCTCTGGAAACACCATATATTTT. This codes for CASSSYGGLSGNTIYF. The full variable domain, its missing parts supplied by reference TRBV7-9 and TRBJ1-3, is DTGVSQNPRHKITKRGQNVTFRCDPISEHNRLYWYRQTLGQGPEFLTYFQNEAQLEKSRLLSDRFSAERPKGSFSTLEIQRTEQGDSAMYLCASSSYGGLSGNTIYFGEGSWLTVV.